The 28 T cell receptor beta chains reported below all come from one sample, sequenced in a study of OX40 agonist ivuxolimab in advanced cancers. Here immunoSEQ multiplex PCR was the method, and the copy in TCRdb shows in-frame clones only, minus some. The sample includes 65,000 to 85,000 clones, roughly 87% of them seen just once. Sequencing was performed on CD4+ or CD8+ T cells sorted from blood, taken in a trial of the OX40 agonist ivuxolimab. The source of these receptors is an adult with an advanced solid tumor such as melanoma, head and neck, liver or kidney cancer.

This chain links TRBV21-1 with TRBJ1-1; TRBD1 is the table's D call, not checked against the DNA. TRBV21-1 is a documented pseudogene. The CDR3 spans 14 residues. The CDR3 is CASGDRGLDTEAFF. DNA for the CDR3: TGTGCCAGCGGGGACAGGGGGCTTGACACTGAAGCTTTCTTT.

The chain uses TRBV2 and TRBJ2-7, with 8 bases aligning to TRBD1. Looked up from germline, CDR1 is SNHLY and CDR2 is FYNNEI. This CDR3 region has 16 residues. V gave up 7 bases and J gave up 3 bases; unmatched junction bases: 14. This CDR3 is CASTYLTRDRIYEQYF. The CDR3 DNA follows: TGTGCCAGCACATACTTAACCCGGGACAGGATCTACGAGCAGTACTTC.

The chain is built from TRBV7-8 and TRBJ1-6; D remains ambiguous. The V end lost 6 bases, the J end lost 8 bases, and 11 bases lay between the germline ends. The CDR3 is 13 residues long. CDR1 and CDR2 from the germline V gene are SGHVS and FQNEAQ. CDR3 protein: CASSHRTDSPLHF. Here the CDR3 DNA reads TGTGCCAGCAGTCATCGAACGGATTCACCCCTCCACTTT.

This rearrangement joins TRBV5-1 to TRBJ1-6; tentatively, D is TRBD1 (6 bases). The CDR3 sequence is 14 residues long. The ends were cut back, 1 base at V and 7 bases at J, with 9 bases in the middle. CDR1 and CDR2 from the germline V gene are SGHRS and YFSETQ. CDR3 in amino acids: CASSLLDRNSPLHF. DNA for the CDR3: TGCGCCAGCAGCTTGTTGGACAGAAATTCACCCCTCCACTTT.

V usage is TRBV30 and J usage is TRBJ2-6; 7 bases fit TRBD1. There are 13 residues in the CDR3. The germline gives CDR1 GTSNPN, CDR2 SVGIG (reference sequence). The CDR3 nucleotides read TGTGGGAGACAGGGCAATGGGGCCAACGTCCTGACTTTC. Amino acids: CGRQGNGANVLTF.

V usage is TRBV7-6 and J usage is TRBJ1-3, with 8 bases aligning to TRBD1. The ends lost 2 bases at V and 1 base at J; junction bases unmatched: 7. The germline V gene encodes CDR1 SGHVS and CDR2 FNYEAQ. This CDR3 region has 17 residues. CDR3 nucleotide sequence: TGTGCCAGCAGCTTACTCCCCGGGACAGGTTCTGGAAACACCATATATTTT. This codes for CASSLLPGTGSGNTIYF.

The chain couples TRBV7-3 to TRBJ2-7; the match to TRBD1 covers 9 bases. This CDR3 spans 15 amino acids. The V gene end was trimmed by 5 bases and the J gene end by 3 bases; junction bases not matched to a gene: 8. Germline V CDR1 and CDR2: SGHTA, FQGTGA. The CDR3 here is CASSQSGQGFYEQYF. Here the CDR3 DNA reads TGTGCCAGCAGCCAATCGGGACAGGGATTCTACGAGCAGTACTTC.

To note about this clone: In the same sample, other DNA sequences code for this CDR3. The chain has TRBV5-1 and TRBJ1-6, with D tentatively TRBD1 (6 bases). The CDR3 loop spans 14 amino acids. V was trimmed by 0 bases and J by 10 bases, leaving 11 bases between them. The germline V gene encodes CDR1 SGHRS and CDR2 YFSETQ. CDR3 in amino acids: CASSLGQGNSPLHF. The DNA of the CDR3 is TGCGCCAGCAGCTTGGGGCAGGGGAACTCACCCCTCCACTTT.

The chain joins TRBV7-9 to TRBJ2-1; D might be TRBD2 (6 bases). Germline V gene sequence: CDR1 SEHNR, CDR2 FQNEAQ (reference sequence). The CDR3 has 13 amino acids. V lost 8 bases and J 4 bases, leaving 12 bases between the germline ends. The CDR3: CASVAGIYNEQFF. Written as DNA, the CDR3 is TGTGCCAGCGTGGCGGGGATTTACAATGAGCAGTTCTTC.

V is TRBV6-1 and J is TRBJ1-2; D is perhaps TRBD1 (5 bases). This CDR3 is built from 14 residues. The V end was cut by 2 bases, the J end by 4 bases, with 11 bases between. Germline CDR1 is MNHNS and CDR2 is SASEGT. The CDR3 sequence: CASSEFPGPYGYTF. CDR3 bases: TGTGCCAGCAGTGAATTTCCAGGGCCCTATGGCTACACCTTC.

This clone was recorded a few times. The sample contains more than one DNA sequence encoding this CDR3. This sequence joins TRBV10-3 and TRBJ1-5; D may be TRBD1 (5 bases). Trimming took off 6 bases at V and 4 bases at J, with 10 bases between the two ends. This CDR3 has 13 amino acids. Looked up from germline, CDR1 is ENHRY and CDR2 is SYGVKD. CDR3 protein: CAISRVGNQPQHF. DNA for the CDR3: TGTGCCATCAGCAGGGTAGGAAATCAGCCCCAGCATTTT.

This chain uses TRBV18 with TRBJ1-4; D possibly corresponds to TRBD1 (5 bases). Trimming removed 2 bases from V and 8 bases from J, with 6 bases in between. Germline CDR1 reads KGHSH; CDR2 reads LQKENI. The CDR3 is 12 amino acids. CDR3: CASSPRTEKLFF. DNA for the CDR3: TGTGCCAGCTCACCAAGGACAGAAAAACTGTTTTTT.

The genes are TRBV27 and TRBJ2-1, with 11 bases matching TRBD1. The V gene's germline CDR1 is MNHEY and CDR2 SMNVEV (reference sequence). This CDR3 has 18 amino acids. The V and J ends lost 5 bases and 4 bases, in that order; junction bases with no gene match: 13. For the CDR3, the DNA is TGTGCCAGCAGTCCGAGGACAGGGGGCCGACTCCTTTACAATGAGCAGTTCTTC. Its protein is CASSPRTGGRLLYNEQFF.

The V gene is TRBV7-9, the J gene TRBJ2-2; D is possibly TRBD2 (5 bases). Trimming shortened V by 0 bases and J by 7 bases, and 6 bases separated the two germline ends. Germline-derived CDR1 and CDR2 are SEHNR and FQNEAQ (reference sequence). The CDR3 is 13 residues long. In DNA form, the CDR3 reads TGTGCCAGCAGCTTAGCAACTAGCGGGGAGCTGTTTTTT. Encoded protein: CASSLATSGELFF.

The rearrangement links TRBV11-2 to TRBJ2-3; no reliable D call. The V and J ends lost 5 bases and 0 bases respectively, with 9 bases between them. The CDR3 extends over 14 amino acids. The V gene's germline CDR1 is SGHAT and CDR2 FQNNGV. CDR3 sequence (DNA): TGTGCCAGCAGCCCTGGGATTAGCACAGATACGCAGTATTTT. It codes for CASSPGISTDTQYF.

The V gene is TRBV10-3, the J gene TRBJ2-1; 11 bases align to TRBD2. The J segment lost 9 bases and the V segment lost 8 bases, leaving 6 bases of the junction unmatched. Per germline, CDR1 ENHRY and CDR2 SYGVKD. The CDR3 has 13 residues. In DNA, the CDR3 is TGTGCCATCGCGACTAGCGGGACGGGTGAGCAGTTCTTC. This codes for CAIATSGTGEQFF.

This clone was found a few times. The CDR3 sequence is CASSRLVGSDQNSPLHF. CDR3 DNA sequence: TGCGCCAGCAGCCGCTTGGTTGGCTCGGACCAAAATTCACCCCTCCACTTT. The chain uses TRBV5-1 and TRBJ1-6, with no clear D. From germline, CDR1 is SGHRS and CDR2 YFSETQ. V was shortened by 4 bases and J by 7 bases, with 21 bases between the two germline ends. This CDR3 contains 17 residues.

The chain uses TRBV5-1 and TRBJ1-4; possible D gene TRBD1, 6 bases. CDR1 is SGHRS and CDR2 is YFSETQ in the germline V gene. This CDR3 is built from 14 residues. Trimming left V 4 bases short and J 8 bases short, with 15 bases between. CDR3 in amino acids: CASSLGIGGEKLFF. Here the CDR3 DNA reads TGCGCCAGCAGCCTGGGAATAGGGGGAGAAAAACTGTTTTTT.

The chain employs TRBV7-9 and TRBJ2-7; 12 bases are a match to TRBD2. The germline CDR1 and CDR2 sequences are SEHNR and FQNEAQ (reference sequence). V dropped 2 bases and J dropped 2; count of bases not matched to a gene: 4. This CDR3 spans 16 amino acids. CDR3 region: CASSLFASGRAYEQYF. CDR3 nucleotides: TGTGCCAGCAGCTTATTTGCTAGCGGGAGGGCCTACGAGCAGTACTTC.

J is TRBJ2-5 and V is TRBV6-4, with TRBD2 identical over 7 bases. Unmatched junction bases numbered 10, after V lost 8 bases and J lost 4 bases. CDR1 is MRHNA, CDR2 SNTAGT, per germline. This CDR3 spans 14 amino acids. In DNA form, the CDR3 reads TGTGCCAGCTTTTTTCAAGGACTAGGAGAGACCCAGTACTTC. It translates to CASFFQGLGETQYF.

As regards this clone: Germline is not matched at one junction end, which may reflect a read error. The DNA of the CDR3 is TGTGCCAGCAGTCAAGAGGCGGCGGGGCTAGCGGGGGTAAATGAGCAGTTCTTC. Translated: CASSQEAAGLAGVNEQFF. V usage is TRBV4-2 and J usage is TRBJ2-1, with 10 bases lining up with TRBD2. CDR3 length equals 18 residues. Germline CDR1 reads LGHNA; CDR2 reads YNFKEQ.

This chain connects TRBV6-1 to TRBJ2-3, with 7 bases that match TRBD1. CDR3 length: 15 residues. Germline assignment: CDR1 MNHNS and CDR2 SASEGT. V was clipped by 4 bases and J by 2 bases; unmatched bases: 6. The CDR3 DNA sequence: TGTGCCAGCAGTGGCCGGGACAGACACACAGATACGCAGTATTTT. Protein product: CASSGRDRHTDTQYF.

This chain links TRBV30 with TRBJ2-2; 10 positions agree with TRBD2. With V trimmed by 3 bases and J by 5 bases, 3 bases remained unmatched. The CDR3 is 14 amino acids. Germline V gene sequence: CDR1 GTSNPN, CDR2 SVGIG (reference sequence). CDR3 region: CAWRLAGGTGELFF. The CDR3 bases are TGTGCCTGGAGATTAGCGGGGGGAACCGGGGAGCTGTTTTTT.

A note on this clone: This same CDR3 is encoded by further DNA sequences in the sample. The V gene is TRBV5-1, the J gene TRBJ2-7, with 9 bases matching TRBD2. This CDR3 is built from 15 residues. V was clipped by 1 base and J by 2 bases; unmatched bases: 4. Germline-derived CDR1 and CDR2 are SGHRS and YFSETQ. The CDR3 DNA reads TGCGCCAGCAGCTTGACTAGCGGGCCCCCCTACGAGCAGTACTTC. Protein sequence: CASSLTSGPPYEQYF.

J is TRBJ1-2 and V is TRBV27; the match to TRBD1 covers 7 bases. Trimming removed 6 bases from V and 6 bases from J; junction bases left unmatched: 16. This CDR3 region has 16 residues. The germline CDR1 and CDR2 sequences are MNHEY and SMNVEV (reference sequence). The DNA for the CDR3 is TGTGCCAGCAGCCTCGAGAGTAGACAGGGTATGAATGGCTACACCTTC. It specifies CASSLESRQGMNGYTF.

This chain links TRBV10-1 with TRBJ1-2, with 9 positions matching TRBD1. Germline CDR1 reads WNHNN; CDR2 reads SYGVQD (reference sequence). The CDR3 covers 14 residues. Losses at the gene ends were 4 bases for V and 4 bases for J; bases not matched to a gene: 4. The CDR3 reads CASSGDRDIYGYTF. The CDR3 DNA sequence: TGCGCCAGCAGTGGGGACAGGGATATCTATGGCTACACCTTC.

In its sample, this clone was seen a few times. The rearrangement uses TRBV5-5 and TRBJ1-5, with TRBD1 matching over 8 bases. The germline CDR1 and CDR2 sequences are SGHKS and YYEKEE (reference sequence). The CDR3 extends over 16 amino acids. The V gene end was trimmed by 6 bases and the J gene end by 4 bases; junction bases not matched to a gene: 12. The CDR3 DNA follows: TGTGCCAGCACTAGAGAGGGGACAGGCCTTAATCAGCCCCAGCATTTT. Protein: CASTREGTGLNQPQHF.

V gene TRBV5-6 combines with J gene TRBJ2-1; D unresolved. Trimming took off 4 bases at V and 7 bases at J, with 9 bases between the two ends. The CDR3 covers 12 residues. CDR1 and CDR2 (germline): SGHDT, YYEEEE. Here the CDR3 reads CASSPGPNEQFF. Here the CDR3 DNA reads TGTGCCAGCAGCCCCGGGCCGAATGAGCAGTTCTTC.